These 26 T cell receptor beta chains were sequenced from one sample in a study of CD4 T cells in relation to SARS-CoV-2 and coronaviruses. Their antigens are not known. Produced via immunoSEQ multiplex PCR; TCRdb's table is partial and in-frame only. The table shows around 25,000 clones, with 76% occurring only once. Before the COVID-19 pandemic, during about 2010-2018, CD4+ T cells were taken from unexposed donors. Isolation of CD4+ T cells took place after approximately eleven days in culture. Sample: CD4+ T cells from PBMCs, cultured in vitro. The receptors shown here come from a human donor in good health.

The CDR3 DNA is TGCGCCAGCAGCTCTGGATCAACTAATGAAAAACTGTTTTTT. Its protein is CASSSGSTNEKLFF. This chain links TRBV5-1 with TRBJ1-4; D uncertain. The V and J ends lost 3 bases and 0 bases respectively, with 6 bases between them. The CDR3 totals 14 residues. Per germline, CDR1 SGHRS and CDR2 YFSETQ.

The chain recombines TRBV20-1 with TRBJ2-5; no definite D call. This CDR3 is built from 10 residues. The germline gives CDR1 DFQATT, CDR2 SNEGSKA (reference sequence). V lost 5 bases, J lost 4 bases, and 5 bases lay in between. The CDR3 DNA follows: TGCAGTGCTGGGCTAGAGACCCAGTACTTC. Translation gives CSAGLETQYF.

The V and J genes are TRBV29-1 and TRBJ1-2; 11 bases line up with TRBD1. Germline CDR1 and CDR2: SQVTM and ANQGSEA. This CDR3 region has 15 residues. With 4 bases clipped from V and 7 bases from J, the junction kept 11 bases outside the gene matches. CDR3 protein: CSVGAVGTGGGGYTF. The CDR3 DNA sequence: TGCAGCGTTGGCGCGGTCGGGACAGGGGGAGGTGGCTACACCTTC. Full variable domain (remainder filled in from reference TRBV29-1 and TRBJ1-2): SAVISQKPSRDICQRGTSLTIQCQVDSQVTMMFWYRQQPGQSLTLIATANQGSEATYESGFVIDKFPISRPNLTFSTLTVSNMSPEDSSIYLCSVGAVGTGGGGYTFGSGTRLTVV.

The chain employs TRBV29-1 and TRBJ2-5; TRBD1 matches at 8 bases. CDR3 length: 15 residues. CDR1 and CDR2 (germline): SQVTM, ANQGSEA. The trim removed 6 bases at V and 1 base at J, leaving 10 bases unmatched. The CDR3 DNA follows: TGCAGCGTCGATACTACCGGGACAGGCCAAGAGACCCAGTACTTC. Translation gives CSVDTTGTGQETQYF.

The CDR3 nucleotides are TGCACCAGCAGCTACCAAGAGACCCAGTACTTC. Its protein product is CTSSYQETQYF. The chain employs TRBV1 and TRBJ2-5. TRBV1 is a pseudogene locus. This CDR3 spans 11 amino acids.

This sequence joins TRBV28 and TRBJ1-2; tentatively, D is TRBD1 (6 bases). This CDR3 comprises 13 residues. The germline gives CDR1 MDHEN, CDR2 SYDVKM. V dropped 7 bases and J dropped 6 bases, with 15 bases sitting between them. DNA of the CDR3: TGTGCCAGCACCCGGGTAGGGGGAGATGGCTACACCTTC. It specifies CASTRVGGDGYTF.

The chain is built from TRBV18 and TRBJ1-4; 7 bases match TRBD1. Germline CDR1 is KGHSH and CDR2 is LQKENI. The CDR3 has 15 residues. V dropped 4 bases and J dropped 6; count of bases not matched to a gene: 8. CDR3 loop: CASSRGTALDEKLFF. DNA for the CDR3: TGTGCCAGCTCACGAGGGACAGCCCTAGATGAAAAACTGTTTTTT.

The V gene is TRBV9, the J gene TRBJ2-1, with D unclear. This CDR3 contains 15 residues. V lost 4 bases to trimming and J lost 0 bases, with 11 bases between them. Germline loops: CDR1 SGDLS, CDR2 YYNGEE. The CDR3, as DNA: TGTGCCAGCAGCACGCCACCCGGCTCCTACAATGAGCAGTTCTTC. Amino acid sequence: CASSTPPGSYNEQFF.

The chain recombines TRBV5-1 with TRBJ2-3; possible D gene TRBD1, 5 bases. This CDR3 has 16 amino acids. Trimming cost V 0 bases and J 0 bases, with 11 bases left between them. CDR1 is SGHRS, CDR2 YFSETQ, per germline. For the CDR3, the DNA is TGCGCCAGCAGCTTGGGGCAGGGCTACAGCACAGATACGCAGTATTTT. Translated, it gives CASSLGQGYSTDTQYF.

V is TRBV20-1 and J is TRBJ2-7; D call uncertain. CDR1 DFQATT and CDR2 SNEGSKA come from the germline V gene (reference sequence). The CDR3 has 14 residues. The V end was cut by 3 bases, the J end by 0 bases, with 12 bases between. The DNA of the CDR3 is TGCAGTGCTAGTAGTATCACGAGCTCCTACGAGCAGTACTTC. Protein product: CSASSITSSYEQYF.

The chain combines TRBV5-4 with TRBJ2-5, with TRBD1 identical over 8 bases. The CDR3 length is 15 residues. The ends lost 4 bases at V and 5 bases at J; junction bases unmatched: 10. CDR1 is SGHNT and CDR2 is YYREEE in the germline V gene (reference sequence). The CDR3 spells CASSPQGAGGETQYF. The CDR3 DNA is TGTGCCAGCAGCCCCCAGGGGGCAGGGGGGGAGACCCAGTACTTC.

The V call is TRBV18, the J call TRBJ2-7; 7 bases fit TRBD1. The CDR3 spans 14 residues. The germline V gene has CDR1 KGHSH and CDR2 LQKENI. V shed 6 bases, J shed 0 bases, and the junction held 5 bases outside the gene matches. The chain's CDR3 is CASSPGTVSYEQYF. CDR3 DNA sequence: TGTGCCAGCTCTCCCGGGACAGTCTCCTACGAGCAGTACTTC.

As DNA, the CDR3 is TGTGCCAGCAGCTTGGATGTCAATTCACCCCTCCACTTT. Encoded protein: CASSLDVNSPLHF. The chain joins TRBV5-8 to TRBJ1-6, with no clear D. Germline V gene data show CDR1 as SGHTS and CDR2 as YDEGEE. The CDR3 length is 13 residues. V was shortened by 0 bases and J by 7 bases, with 5 bases between the two germline ends.

This clone was recorded only once. This chain connects TRBV10-3 to TRBJ2-7; possibly TRBD2 for D (5 bases). Germline V gene lookup returns CDR1 ENHRY and CDR2 SYGVKD. V was shortened by 2 bases and J by 7 bases, with 18 bases between the two germline ends. The CDR3 loop spans 15 amino acids. CDR3: CAISEEGRALEEQYF. The CDR3 DNA reads TGTGCCATCAGTGAGGAGGGTAGGGCTCTAGAGGAGCAGTACTTC.

CDR3 in DNA: TGTGCCACCGAAGCAGGGTCCAATGAGCAGTTCTTC. This codes for CATEAGSNEQFF. The chain uses TRBV24-1 and TRBJ2-1; possibly TRBD1 for D (5 bases). Germline-derived CDR1 and CDR2 are KGHDR and SFDVKD. CDR3 size: 12 residues. The V end lost 9 bases, the J end lost 6 bases, and 11 bases lay between the germline ends.

The genes are TRBV10-3 and TRBJ2-7, with 10 bases lining up with TRBD1. V trimming: 10 bases; J trimming: 7 bases; junction bases outside the gene matches: 10. The CDR3 spans 13 residues. CDR1 and CDR2 (germline): ENHRY, SYGVKD. This chain's CDR3 is CATNDRGLGEQYF. DNA of the CDR3: TGTGCCACCAACGACAGGGGGCTTGGGGAGCAGTACTTC.

The J gene is TRBJ2-1, the V gene TRBV6-5; D gene ambiguous. The CDR3 spans 15 residues. V dropped 6 bases and J dropped 0 bases, with 12 bases sitting between them. Germline V gene lookup returns CDR1 MNHEY and CDR2 SVGAGI. The CDR3 spells CASSPSPRSYNEQFF. The CDR3 nucleotides read TGTGCCAGCAGCCCCTCTCCGCGCTCCTACAATGAGCAGTTCTTC.

The chain recombines TRBV6-4 with TRBJ2-2; D gene unclear. This CDR3 has 15 amino acids. In germline, CDR1 is MRHNA, CDR2 SNTAGT. The V end was cut by 3 bases, the J end by 4 bases, with 12 bases between. The DNA of the CDR3 is TGTGCCAGCAGTGATTCCATAGTGGCCACCGGGGAGCTGTTTTTT. This sequence encodes CASSDSIVATGELFF.

This chain links TRBV27 with TRBJ2-7, with D possibly TRBD2 on 6 matching bases. The V gene's germline CDR1 is MNHEY and CDR2 SMNVEV (reference sequence). CDR3 length: 16 residues. V was trimmed by 6 bases and J by 0 bases, leaving 18 bases between them. In nucleotides, the CDR3 is TGTGCCAGCAGGCCGAGAGCGGGTTTGAGCTCCTACGAGCAGTACTTC. Protein product: CASRPRAGLSSYEQYF.

This clone was observed a few times. The chain recombines TRBV5-1 with TRBJ2-5; D possibly corresponds to TRBD1 (6 bases). This CDR3 has 14 residues. Germline V gene sequence: CDR1 SGHRS, CDR2 YFSETQ. Trimming cost V 7 bases and J 2 bases, with 15 bases left between them. CDR3 in amino acids: CASDRSGDQETQYF. CDR3 nucleotide sequence: TGCGCCAGCGATCGATCAGGGGATCAAGAGACCCAGTACTTC. The full variable domain, in which reference TRBV5-1 and TRBJ2-5 provide the parts outside the CDR3, is KAGVTQTPRYLIKTRGQQVTLSCSPISGHRSVSWYQQTPGQGLQFLFEYFSETQRNKGNFPGRFSGRQFSNSRSEMNVSTLELGDSALYLCASDRSGDQETQYFGPGTRLLVL.

V usage is TRBV15 and J usage is TRBJ2-3; TRBD2 matches 8 bases. The CDR3 sequence is 16 residues long. Trimming took 8 bases from V and 1 from J; bases not matched to a gene: 11. CDR1 and CDR2 from the germline V gene are LNHNV and YYDKDF (reference sequence). DNA for the CDR3: TGTGCCACCTCACGGGGGGGGACGGGAGGCACAGATACGCAGTATTTT. Its translation: CATSRGGTGGTDTQYF.

This clone was detected only a few times. This rearrangement joins TRBV3-1 (or the pseudogene TRBV3-2) to TRBJ2-7, with 8 bases aligning to TRBD2. The CDR3 consists of 16 residues. V shed 0 bases, J shed 4 bases, and the junction held 8 bases outside the gene matches. The germline V gene encodes CDR1 LGHDT and CDR2 YNNKEL (reference sequence). The CDR3 is CASSQDIAGGRYEQYF. The DNA for the CDR3 is TGTGCCAGCAGCCAAGATATCGCGGGAGGTCGGTACGAGCAGTACTTC.

The V gene is TRBV15, the J gene TRBJ2-7, with TRBD1 matching 7 bases. V lost 8 bases and J lost 4; bases outside the gene matches: 11. Germline V gene sequence: CDR1 LNHNV, CDR2 YYDKDF (reference sequence). The CDR3 is made up of 14 amino acids. This CDR3 is CATSPGGILYEQYF. CDR3 coding DNA: TGTGCCACCTCTCCAGGGGGTATATTATACGAGCAGTACTTC.

The chain is built from TRBV27 and TRBJ1-2; 8 nucleotides align to TRBD1. Unmatched junction bases numbered 12, after V lost 5 bases and J lost 4 bases. Looked up from germline, CDR1 is MNHEY and CDR2 is SMNVEV (reference sequence). The CDR3 consists of 16 residues. In DNA form, the CDR3 reads TGTGCCAGCAGTCGGACAGGGCCGGGGTTCGTCTATGGCTACACCTTC. It codes for CASSRTGPGFVYGYTF.

The chain uses TRBV19 and TRBJ2-3; D uncertain. Per the germline V gene, CDR1 is LNHDA and CDR2 is SQIVND (reference sequence). Trimming stripped 7 bases from V and 8 bases from J, with 13 bases between. The CDR3 sequence is 12 residues long. The CDR3, as DNA: TGTGCCAGTAAGGCCAGCCAAGGTACGCAGTATTTT. Residues: CASKASQGTQYF. Using reference TRBV19 and TRBJ2-3 for the parts outside the CDR3, the full variable domain is DGGITQSPKYLFRKEGQNVTLSCEQNLNHDAMYWYRQDPGQGLRLIYYSQIVNDFQKGDIAEGYSVSREKKESFPLTVTSAQKNPTAFYLCASKASQGTQYFGPGTRLTVL.

The chain is built from TRBV18 and TRBJ1-4, with TRBD1 identical over 9 bases. Losses at the gene ends were 0 bases for V and 3 bases for J; bases not matched to a gene: 2. The germline V gene encodes CDR1 KGHSH and CDR2 LQKENI. The CDR3 covers 16 residues. Here the CDR3 DNA reads TGTGCCAGCTCACCACCGGGGACAGGGCCTAATGAAAAACTGTTTTTT. Protein: CASSPPGTGPNEKLFF.